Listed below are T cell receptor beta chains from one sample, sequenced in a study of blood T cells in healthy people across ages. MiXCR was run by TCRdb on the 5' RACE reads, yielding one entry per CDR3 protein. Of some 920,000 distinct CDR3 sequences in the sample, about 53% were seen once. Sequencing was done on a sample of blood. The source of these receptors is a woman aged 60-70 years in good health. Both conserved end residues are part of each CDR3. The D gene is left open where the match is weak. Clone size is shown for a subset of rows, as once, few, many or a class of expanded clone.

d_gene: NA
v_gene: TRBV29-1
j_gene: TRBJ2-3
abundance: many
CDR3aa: CSTDTQYF
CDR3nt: TGCAGTACAGATACGCAGTATTTT

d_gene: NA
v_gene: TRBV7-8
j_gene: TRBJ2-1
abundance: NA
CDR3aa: CASSGGTGTVKNEQFF
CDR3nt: TGTGCCAGCAGCGGGGGTACGGGGACCGTTAAGAATGAGCAGTTCTTC

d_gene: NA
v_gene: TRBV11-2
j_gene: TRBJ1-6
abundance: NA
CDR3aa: CASSQGQRLNSPLHF
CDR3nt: TGTGCCAGCAGCCAAGGACAGCGTCTTAATTCACCCCTCCACTTT

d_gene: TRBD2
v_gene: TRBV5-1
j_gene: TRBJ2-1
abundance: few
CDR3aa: CASSLRNLAGGLNYNEQFF
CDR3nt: TGCGCCAGCAGTCTCCGAAATCTAGCGGGAGGCCTCAACTACAATGAGCAGTTCTTC

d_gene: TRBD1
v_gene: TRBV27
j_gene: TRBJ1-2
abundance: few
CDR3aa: CASSLSLGQSYGYTF
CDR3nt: TGTGCCAGCAGTTTATCGTTGGGACAGTCCTATGGCTACACCTTC

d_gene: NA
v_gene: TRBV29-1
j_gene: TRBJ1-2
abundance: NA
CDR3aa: CSAESGHYGYTF
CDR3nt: TGCAGCGCGGAGTCAGGGCACTATGGCTACACCTTC

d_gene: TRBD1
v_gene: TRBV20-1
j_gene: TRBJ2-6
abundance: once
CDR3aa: CSASGDRGRNSGANVLTF
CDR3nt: TGCAGTGCTAGTGGGGACAGGGGGCGAAACTCTGGGGCCAACGTCCTGACTTTC

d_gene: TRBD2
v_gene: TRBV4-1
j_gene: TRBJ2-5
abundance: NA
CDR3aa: CASSQHTGTTFGQYF
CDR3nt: TGCGCCAGCAGCCAGCACACCGGGACTACCTTCGGGCAGTACTTC

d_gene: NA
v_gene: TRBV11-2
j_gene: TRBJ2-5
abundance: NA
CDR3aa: CASSLMTGEAQETQYF
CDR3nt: TGTGCCAGCAGCTTAATGACGGGAGAGGCACAAGAGACCCAGTACTTC

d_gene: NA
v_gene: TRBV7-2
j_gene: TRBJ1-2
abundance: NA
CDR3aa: CASSPIPGYGYTF
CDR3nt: TGTGCCAGCAGCCCTATACCTGGCTATGGCTACACCTTC

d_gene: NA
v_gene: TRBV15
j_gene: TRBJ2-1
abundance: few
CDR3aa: CATSRAAAYYNEQFF
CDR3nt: TGTGCCACCAGCAGAGCCGCGGCTTACTACAATGAGCAGTTCTTC

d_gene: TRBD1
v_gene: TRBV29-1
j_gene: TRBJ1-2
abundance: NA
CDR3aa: CSVTGGAWYGYTF
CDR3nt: TGCAGCGTTACAGGGGGCGCATGGTATGGCTACACCTTC

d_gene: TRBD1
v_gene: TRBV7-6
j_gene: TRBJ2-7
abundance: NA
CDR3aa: CASSLATGESYEQYF
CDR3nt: TGTGCCAGCAGCTTAGCAACAGGGGAAAGCTACGAGCAGTACTTC

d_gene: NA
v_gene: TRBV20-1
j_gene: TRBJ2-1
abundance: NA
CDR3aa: CSARDGGSLDEQFF
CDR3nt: TGCAGTGCTAGAGATGGAGGTTCCCTGGATGAGCAGTTCTTC

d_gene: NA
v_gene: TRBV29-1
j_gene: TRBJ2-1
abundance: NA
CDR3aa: CSVERARARFF
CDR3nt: TGCAGCGTTGAGCGAGCGCGCGCTAGGTTCTTC

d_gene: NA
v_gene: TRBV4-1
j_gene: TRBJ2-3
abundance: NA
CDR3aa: CASSQLTGGTQYF
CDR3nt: TGCGCCAGCAGCCAACTCACAGGTGGCACGCAGTATTTT

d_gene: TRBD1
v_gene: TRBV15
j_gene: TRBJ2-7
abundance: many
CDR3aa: CATSFLRGQDYEQYF
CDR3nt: TGTGCCACCAGCTTCCTTAGGGGACAGGATTACGAGCAGTACTTC

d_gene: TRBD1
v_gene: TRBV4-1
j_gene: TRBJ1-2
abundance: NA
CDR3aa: CASSQLTLGQGARNGYTF
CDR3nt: TGCGCCAGCAGCCAGCTAACCTTGGGACAGGGGGCGCGTAATGGCTACACCTTC